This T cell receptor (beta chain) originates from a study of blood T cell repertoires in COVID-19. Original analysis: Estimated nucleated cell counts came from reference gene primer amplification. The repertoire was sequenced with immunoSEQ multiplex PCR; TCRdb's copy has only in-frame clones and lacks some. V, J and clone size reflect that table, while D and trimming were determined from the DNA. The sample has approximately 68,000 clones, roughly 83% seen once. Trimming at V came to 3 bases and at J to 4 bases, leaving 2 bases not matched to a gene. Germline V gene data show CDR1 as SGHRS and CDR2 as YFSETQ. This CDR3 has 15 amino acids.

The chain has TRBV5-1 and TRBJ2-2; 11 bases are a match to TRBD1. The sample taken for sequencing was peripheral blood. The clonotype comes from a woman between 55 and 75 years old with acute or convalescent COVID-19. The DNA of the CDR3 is TGCGCCAGCAGCTGGGGACAGGGGGGCACCGGGGAGCTGTTTTTT. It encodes CASSWGQGGTGELFF.